What follows are 24 T cell receptor beta chains derived from one specimen sequenced in a study of blood T cell repertoires in COVID-19. Clones were read by immunoSEQ multiplex PCR, and TCRdb kept only the in-frame ones, dropping some. Among roughly 220,000 clones listed, 84% were seen once. Sequencing used peripheral blood. These receptors all stem from a woman in her sixties or seventies with acute or convalescent COVID-19.

The rearrangement links TRBV5-6 to TRBJ1-1; no clear D gene. Trimming removed 2 bases at V and 2 bases at J, with 7 bases between. Germline-derived CDR1 and CDR2 are SGHDT and YYEEEE. CDR3 length: 13 residues. CDR3 amino acids: CASSLSLNTEAFF. The CDR3 DNA follows: TGTGCCAGCAGCTTATCCTTAAACACTGAAGCTTTCTTT.

The chain links TRBV11-3 to TRBJ2-3; D may be TRBD2 (5 bases). The CDR3 is 11 residues long. V was trimmed by 5 bases and J by 12 bases, leaving 12 bases between them. CDR1 is SGHNT and CDR2 is YENEEA in the germline V gene. As DNA, the CDR3 is TGTGCCAGCAGCAAAGGGAGCGGTCAGTATTTT. It codes for CASSKGSGQYF.

The rearrangement joins TRBV4-1 to TRBJ2-1; TRBD2 matches 14 bases. CDR3 length: 16 amino acids. V was clipped by 3 bases and J by 7 bases; unmatched bases: 5. From germline, CDR1 is MGHRA and CDR2 YSYEKL. This chain's CDR3 is CASSHRLAGGHNEQFF. CDR3 bases: TGCGCCAGCAGCCACAGACTAGCGGGGGGGCATAATGAGCAGTTCTTC.

The chain recombines TRBV5-1 with TRBJ2-7, with 11 bases fitting TRBD2. The germline CDR1 and CDR2 sequences are SGHRS and YFSETQ. V trimming: 0 bases; J trimming: 6 bases; junction bases outside the gene matches: 2. The CDR3 runs 14 residues. As DNA, the CDR3 is TGCGCCAGCAGCTTGGTTGGACTAGCGGGCGAGCAGTACTTC. Amino acid sequence: CASSLVGLAGEQYF. Filled out from reference TRBV5-1 and TRBJ2-7, the complete variable domain reads KAGVTQTPRYLIKTRGQQVTLSCSPISGHRSVSWYQQTPGQGLQFLFEYFSETQRNKGNFPGRFSGRQFSNSRSEMNVSTLELGDSALYLCASSLVGLAGEQYFGPGTRLTVT.

CDR3 sequence (DNA): TGCGCCAGCAGCTTGCTATCCGAGGGACAAACTAAAGCCTCCAACTATGGCTACACCTTC. The encoded protein is CASSLLSEGQTKASNYGYTF. This chain links TRBV5-1 with TRBJ1-2; tentatively, D is TRBD1 (6 bases). Germline V gene data show CDR1 as SGHRS and CDR2 as YFSETQ. The CDR3 spans 20 residues. The ends were cut back, 1 base at V and 2 bases at J, with 27 bases in the middle.

The J gene is TRBJ1-2, the V gene TRBV29-1; TRBD1 aligns across 7 bases. Trimming cost V 6 bases and J 8 bases; bases outside gene matches: 9. The CDR3 length is 12 residues. The germline gives CDR1 SQVTM, CDR2 ANQGSEA. The CDR3 bases are TGCAGCGTAAACCGGGACAGCGGGGGCTACACCTTC. It is translated as CSVNRDSGGYTF.

This sequence joins TRBV10-2 and TRBJ1-1; D ambiguous. V lost 6 bases and J 1 base, leaving 12 bases between the germline ends. Germline V gene lookup returns CDR1 WSHSY and CDR2 SAAADI. The CDR3 has 14 amino acids. CDR3: CASRLRGRNTEAFF. The CDR3 nucleotides read TGCGCCAGCAGACTACGCGGTCGGAACACTGAAGCTTTCTTT.

This clone was counted only a few times. CDR3: CASRDSRGVNEQYF. The CDR3 DNA follows: TGTGCCAGCAGGGATTCAAGGGGCGTCAACGAGCAGTACTTC. The chain couples TRBV2 to TRBJ2-7; a weak D match, TRBD1 (5 bases). Trimming left V 6 bases short and J 5 bases short, with 17 bases between. The CDR3 has 14 residues. CDR1 and CDR2 (germline): SNHLY, FYNNEI.

V gene TRBV5-4 combines with J gene TRBJ1-1; weak D call: TRBD1 (6 bases). The germline V gene has CDR1 SGHNT and CDR2 YYREEE (reference sequence). Trimming shortened V by 4 bases and J by 1 base, and 14 bases separated the two germline ends. The CDR3 spans 15 residues. The CDR3 sequence is CASSPPTGSNTEAFF. As DNA, the CDR3 is TGTGCCAGCAGCCCACCGACAGGTTCGAACACTGAAGCTTTCTTT.

This CDR3 is CAWSVEKRGLNGYTF. CDR3 coding DNA: TGTGCCTGGAGTGTAGAAAAGCGGGGGCTAAATGGCTACACCTTC. The rearrangement uses TRBV30 and TRBJ1-2, with a weak D call TRBD1 (6 bases). The V and J ends lost 0 bases and 6 bases respectively, with 17 bases between them. Germline CDR1 GTSNPN, CDR2 SVGIG (reference sequence). This CDR3 is built from 15 residues.

This clone was observed a single time. V gene TRBV7-9 combines with J gene TRBJ2-7; 7 bases match TRBD2. V was clipped by 5 bases and J by 0 bases; unmatched bases: 10. CDR3 length: 16 residues. Germline CDR1 is SEHNR and CDR2 is FQNEAQ (reference sequence). CDR3 bases: TGTGCCAGCAGCGAGTCTCCCGGGGGGAGCTCCTACGAGCAGTACTTC. Protein product: CASSESPGGSSYEQYF.

This sequence joins TRBV27 and TRBJ2-5, with 14 bases lining up with TRBD2. V lost 6 bases, J lost 2 bases, and 8 bases stayed unmatched. The CDR3 is made up of 17 amino acids. CDR1 is MNHEY, CDR2 SMNVEV, per germline (reference sequence). The DNA for the CDR3 is TGTGCCAGCAGCCACGGGACTAGCGGGGGATATCAAGAGACCCAGTACTTC. Translation: CASSHGTSGGYQETQYF.

This chain joins TRBV7-6 and TRBJ2-1; D may be TRBD2 (6 bases). The CDR3 totals 14 residues. Germline lookup yields CDR1 SGHVS and CDR2 FNYEAQ. The ends were cut back, 0 bases at V and 9 bases at J, with 12 bases in the middle. CDR3 nucleotide sequence: TGTGCCAGCAGCTTAGCGCTGGTGGGGGGTGAGCAGTTCTTC. Encoded protein: CASSLALVGGEQFF.

The chain uses TRBV18 and TRBJ2-2; TRBD1 aligns across 9 bases. V gave up 5 bases and J gave up 6 bases; unmatched junction bases: 10. CDR3 length: 16 residues. Per the germline V gene, CDR1 is KGHSH and CDR2 is LQKENI. CDR3 sequence: CASSSTGTGSSGELFF. In DNA, the CDR3 is TGTGCCAGCTCATCTACCGGGACAGGGAGCTCCGGGGAGCTGTTTTTT.

This sequence joins TRBV3-1 (or the pseudogene TRBV3-2) and TRBJ2-1; 7 nucleotides match TRBD1. CDR3 length: 13 amino acids. V was pared by 7 bases and J by 10 bases, with 10 bases of the junction left unmatched. The germline gives CDR1 LGHDT, CDR2 YNNKEL (reference sequence). For the CDR3, the DNA is TGTGCCAGCAAACCGACAGGGCAGGGGGAGCAGTTCTTC. Its protein product is CASKPTGQGEQFF.

The chain is built from TRBV18 and TRBJ1-2, with D uncertain. CDR1 is KGHSH and CDR2 is LQKENI in the germline V gene. CDR3 length: 13 amino acids. Trimming left V 5 bases short and J 3 bases short, with 10 bases between. CDR3 bases: TGTGCCAGCTCAGCCGGTCTTGACTATGGCTACACCTTC. Its protein product is CASSAGLDYGYTF. The full variable domain, with the rest looked up from reference TRBV18 and TRBJ1-2, is NAGVMQNPRHLVRRRGQEARLRCSPMKGHSHVYWYRQLPEEGLKFMVYLQKENIIDESGMPKERFSAEFPKEGPSILRIQQVVRGDSAAYFCASSAGLDYGYTFGSGTRLTVV.

The chain uses TRBV11-2 and TRBJ1-1, with 8 bases aligning to TRBD1. Germline assignment: CDR1 SGHAT and CDR2 FQNNGV. Trimming cost V 1 base and J 10 bases; bases outside gene matches: 8. The CDR3 has 14 amino acids. The DNA for the CDR3 is TGTGCCAGCAGCTTAGGGCAGGGGGCGTATGGAGCTTTCTTT. Amino acids: CASSLGQGAYGAFF. The full variable domain, its missing parts supplied by reference TRBV11-2 and TRBJ1-1, is EAGVAQSPRYKIIEKRQSVAFWCNPISGHATLYWYQQILGQGPKLLIQFQNNGVVDDSQLPKDRFSAERLKGVDSTLKIQPAKLEDSAVYLCASSLGQGAYGAFFGQGTRLTVV.

This clone was observed a few times. The CDR3 reads CATDTGELFF. The CDR3 DNA is TGTGCCACTGACACCGGGGAGCTGTTTTTT. V usage is TRBV7-9 and J usage is TRBJ2-2, with D unclear. The CDR3 is made up of 10 amino acids. V was trimmed by 10 bases and J by 3 bases, leaving 3 bases between them. Per the germline V gene, CDR1 is SEHNR and CDR2 is FQNEAQ (reference sequence).

This clone was counted between two and nine times. The chain combines TRBV27 with TRBJ2-3, with D perhaps TRBD1 (6 bases). V was cut by 6 bases and J by 8 bases, with 18 bases left in between. The CDR3 contains 14 residues. Germline V gene data show CDR1 as MNHEY and CDR2 as SMNVEV (reference sequence). DNA for the CDR3: TGTGCCAGCAGCTTAACAGGGTCGGCAAGTACGCAGTATTTT. Protein: CASSLTGSASTQYF.

This chain joins TRBV28 and TRBJ2-7; a possible D gene is TRBD1 (6 bases). Germline V gene sequence: CDR1 MDHEN, CDR2 SYDVKM. V lost 8 bases and J 4 bases, leaving 15 bases between the germline ends. The CDR3 spans 13 residues. Here the CDR3 DNA reads TGTGCCAGCGGATCCGGGACAACTTACGAGCAGTACTTC. As protein: CASGSGTTYEQYF.

The CDR3 is CASSGVVGYTF. CDR3 sequence (DNA): TGTGCCAGCAGTGGAGTGGTTGGCTACACCTTC. The chain carries TRBV2 and TRBJ1-2; D unclear. Germline V gives CDR1 SNHLY, CDR2 FYNNEI. V was clipped by 4 bases and J by 7 bases, with 7 bases between them. This CDR3 is 11 amino acids long.

As DNA, the CDR3 is TGTGCCAGCAGCTTGGGTGGGACTAGCCTCGGATCCGGGGAGCTGTTTTTT. This encodes CASSLGGTSLGSGELFF. The rearrangement joins TRBV5-4 to TRBJ2-2; 9 nucleotides match TRBD2. With V trimmed by 0 bases and J by 6 bases, 9 bases remained unmatched. This CDR3 has 17 amino acids. The germline CDR1 and CDR2 sequences are SGHNT and YYREEE (reference sequence).

The CDR3 DNA follows: TGTGCCAGCAGCCCCGCGGGGCCCTCTCAAGAGACCCAGTACTTC. This encodes CASSPAGPSQETQYF. The genes are TRBV4-2 and TRBJ2-5; possibly TRBD2 for D (6 bases). Germline V lookup: CDR1 LGHNA, CDR2 YNFKEQ. The CDR3 is 15 amino acids. V was pared by 4 bases and J by 2 bases, with 14 bases between.

This sequence joins TRBV27 and TRBJ2-2, with D perhaps TRBD1 (6 bases). CDR3 length: 15 residues. V was cut by 5 bases and J by 5 bases, with 15 bases left in between. Germline lookup yields CDR1 MNHEY and CDR2 SMNVEV (reference sequence). In DNA form, the CDR3 reads TGTGCCAGCAGTAACGACAGGAGTTGGACCGGGGAGCTGTTTTTT. This sequence encodes CASSNDRSWTGELFF.